The T cell receptor beta chain described here comes from a study of monozygotic twins with inflammatory bowel disease. TCRdb re-called the 5' RACE reads, yielding one record per CDR3 amino acid sequence without DNA. The listing contains about 160,000 distinct CDR3 sequences. Whole-blood total RNA was extracted without T cell sorting. CDR1 and CDR2 from the germline V gene are SGHVS and FNYEAQ. This CDR3 has 14 amino acids. The material sequenced was blood. The receptor was isolated from a human donor with ulcerative colitis or Crohn's disease, or a healthy co-twin of an affected twin (not recorded which). This sequence joins TRBV7-6 and TRBJ2-7; the TCRdb D gene call, TRBD2, has no DNA to confirm it. The CDR3 spells CASSSYGRKDEQYF.